This T cell receptor (beta chain) originates from a study of graft-versus-host responses after intestinal transplantation. Details on this clone: The antigen remains unidentified.

Assay used: immunoSEQ multiplex PCR; TCRdb lists only in-frame clones, some missing. The sample records roughly 34,000 clones, approximately 93% being singletons. The CDR3 contains 17 residues. V shed 2 bases and J 2 bases; nucleotides not matched to a gene: 8. Germline V gene sequence: CDR1 SGHTA, CDR2 FQGNSA. The receptor's source is a human donor who was the organ donor for an intestinal transplant. The chain carries TRBV7-2 and TRBJ2-1; TRBD1 matches 8 bases. This specimen consisted of unstimulated CD4+ T cells sorted from spleen or lymph node cells, obtained before transplant. The CDR3 reads CASSLTQGAKTYNEQFF. CDR3 nucleotide sequence: TGTGCCAGCAGCTTAACCCAGGGGGCGAAAACCTACAATGAGCAGTTCTTC.